The 19 T cell receptor beta chains presented below share a single source sample, sequenced in a study of neurological immune-mediated disorders (dated by TCRdb to the late 2010s). The receptor library was made with 5' RACE. These reads were obtained on an Illumina HiSeq 2500. Using fastp trimming at Q25 and MiXCR clonotype assembly, TCRdb reanalyzed the public sequencing data and kept in-frame beta chains. Duplicate CDR3 protein sequences are folded into a single record with the most common DNA and genes. The sample table shows 35,000 to 50,000 distinct CDR3 sequences, and 2.5% are seen once. The leading ten clones occupy approximately 2.2% of the sample. Sequenced sample: PBMCs. The receptors shown here come from a man aged 50 to 60 with multiple sclerosis.

This clonotype was observed many times. The rearrangement joins TRBV6-6 to TRBJ2-7, with TRBD2 as a possible D gene (6 bases). With 2 bases removed from V and 3 bases from J, the gap between germline ends came to 14 bases. From germline, CDR1 is MNHNY and CDR2 SVGAGI (reference sequence). The CDR3 has 15 amino acids. The CDR3 loop is CASSYGPRENYEQYF. CDR3 DNA sequence: TGTGCCAGCAGTTACGGCCCCCGGGAGAACTACGAGCAGTACTTC.

This clonotype was observed many times. The chain combines TRBV12-3 or TRBV12-4 with TRBJ1-4; D may be TRBD1 (5 bases). This CDR3 contains 16 residues. V was trimmed by 2 bases and J by 5 bases, leaving 15 bases between them. CDR3 loop: CASSLWRGSSNEKLFF. CDR3 bases: TGTGCCAGCAGTTTATGGAGGGGTTCGTCGAATGAAAAACTGTTTTTT.

This clonotype appeared many times. The chain has TRBV6-5 and TRBJ1-2; no clear D. This CDR3 region has 13 residues. The germline V gene encodes CDR1 MNHEY and CDR2 SVGAGI. Trimming took 2 bases from V and 2 from J, leaving 6 bases between them. For the CDR3, the DNA is TGTGCCAGCAGTTACCACCGAAACTATGGCTACACCTTC. This codes for CASSYHRNYGYTF.

DNA of the CDR3: TGCGCCAGCAGCTTAGGACAGGGTGACGCTGAAGCTTTCTTT. It encodes CASSLGQGDAEAFF. The V gene is TRBV5-1, the J gene TRBJ1-1; 8 bases are a match to TRBD1. J was trimmed by 6 bases and V by 2 bases; bases with no gene match: 6. The CDR3 loop spans 14 amino acids. CDR1 SGHRS and CDR2 YFSETQ come from the germline V gene.

This clonotype appeared many times. J is TRBJ2-5 and V is TRBV5-1, with a possible D match to TRBD2 (5 bases). Germline CDR1 and CDR2: SGHRS and YFSETQ. CDR3 length: 16 amino acids. V was cut by 4 bases and J by 5 bases, with 21 bases left in between. The CDR3 region is CASSGATTTLGETQYF. The CDR3 DNA reads TGCGCCAGCAGCGGAGCGACTACCACCCTGGGGGAGACCCAGTACTTC.

This clonotype was picked up many times. The chain carries TRBV20-1 and TRBJ1-4; D is uncertain. The V gene lost 5 bases and the J gene lost 2 bases, with 12 bases spanning the gap. Germline V CDR1 and CDR2: DFQATT, SNEGSKA (reference sequence). CDR3 length: 14 residues. The CDR3 protein is CSAGTGDTNEKLFF. In nucleotides, the CDR3 is TGCAGTGCTGGCACGGGTGATACTAATGAAAAACTGTTTTTT.

This clonotype was seen repeatedly, ten times or more. The chain combines TRBV12-3 or TRBV12-4 with TRBJ1-5; TRBD1 matches at 8 bases. The CDR3 consists of 17 residues. Unmatched junction bases numbered 10, after V lost 6 bases and J lost 0 bases. The CDR3: CASRSGTGTHSNQPQHF. Written as DNA, the CDR3 is TGTGCCAGCAGATCCGGGACAGGAACTCATAGCAATCAGCCCCAGCATTTT.

This clonotype has at least ten counts. The chain links TRBV12-3 or TRBV12-4 to TRBJ2-3; D gene ambiguous. V lost 5 bases to trimming and J lost 2 bases, with 5 bases between them. CDR3 length: 12 residues. CDR3 sequence reads: CASSGNTDTQYF. CDR3 coding DNA: TGTGCCAGCAGTGGGAACACAGATACGCAGTATTTT.

In its sample, this clonotype was seen many times. This chain links TRBV28 with TRBJ2-1, with a possible D match to TRBD1 (6 bases). This CDR3 contains 15 residues. Trimming took off 5 bases at V and 7 bases at J, with 18 bases between the two ends. Germline lookup yields CDR1 MDHEN and CDR2 SYDVKM. The DNA for the CDR3 is TGTGCCAGCAGTCCAACCGGGACACCAGGGAATGAGCAGTTCTTC. Translated, it gives CASSPTGTPGNEQFF.

This clonotype is termed medium-sized. The chain has TRBV3-1 and TRBJ1-2; perhaps TRBD1 as D (5 bases). V lost 0 bases to trimming and J lost 2 bases, with 10 bases between them. The CDR3 runs 15 residues. In germline, CDR1 is LGHDT, CDR2 YNNKEL (reference sequence). The CDR3 DNA is TGTGCCAGCAGCCAAGACGCAGGGTTAAACTATGGCTACACCTTC. Its protein is CASSQDAGLNYGYTF.

This clonotype came up many times. V gene TRBV5-6 combines with J gene TRBJ2-3, with 9 bases fitting TRBD1. The CDR3 contains 16 residues. CDR1 and CDR2 from the germline V gene are SGHDT and YYEEEE. The V and J ends lost 1 base and 7 bases, in that order; junction bases with no gene match: 10. The DNA for the CDR3 is TGTGCCAGCAGCTTGCCGGGACAGGGTCCTTTAAATACGCAGTATTTT. Residues: CASSLPGQGPLNTQYF.

Only a few counts were recorded for this clonotype. The V call is TRBV7-6, the J call TRBJ2-2, with 8 positions matching TRBD2. The CDR3 is made up of 15 amino acids. Germline CDR1 and CDR2: SGHVS and FNYEAQ. J gave up 3 bases and V 3 bases, and 3 bases lay outside the gene matches. CDR3 DNA: TGTGCCAGCAGCTTCACTAGCGGTCACACCGGGGAGCTGTTTTTT. Translated, it gives CASSFTSGHTGELFF. The full variable domain, rest sourced from reference TRBV7-6 and TRBJ2-2, is GAGVSQSPRYKVTKRGQDVALRCDPISGHVSLYWYRQALGQGPEFLTYFNYEAQQDKSGLPNDRFSAERPEGSISTLTIQRTEQRDSAMYRCASSFTSGHTGELFFGEGSRLTVL.

This clonotype was observed at least ten times. The chain combines TRBV29-1 with TRBJ1-1; 7 positions match TRBD1. V lost 7 bases and J lost 6; bases outside the gene matches: 5. The CDR3 length is 11 residues. CDR1 SQVTM and CDR2 ANQGSEA come from the germline V gene. This CDR3 is CSASGQPEAFF. CDR3 DNA sequence: TGCAGCGCATCGGGACAGCCTGAAGCTTTCTTT. Combining the CDR3 with reference TRBV29-1 and TRBJ1-1 gives the whole variable domain SAVISQKPSRDICQRGTSLTIQCQVDSQVTMMFWYRQQPGQSLTLIATANQGSEATYESGFVIDKFPISRPNLTFSTLTVSNMSPEDSSIYLCSASGQPEAFFGQGTRLTVV.

Many counts were recorded for this clonotype. V and J are TRBV20-1 and TRBJ1-2; D is ambiguous. The CDR3 covers 12 residues. In germline, CDR1 is DFQATT, CDR2 SNEGSKA (reference sequence). V gave up 3 bases and J gave up 8 bases, with 13 bases separating them. CDR3 sequence reads: CSAREGRGGYTF. CDR3 coding DNA: TGCAGTGCTAGGGAGGGTCGAGGCGGCTACACCTTC.

This clonotype came up many times. This CDR3 reads CASSGQLNTEAFF. CDR3 bases: TGCGCCAGCAGTGGGCAGCTGAACACTGAAGCTTTCTTT. The rearrangement joins TRBV5-1 to TRBJ1-1; D is uncertain. The germline CDR1 and CDR2 sequences are SGHRS and YFSETQ. The CDR3 has 13 residues. The ends were cut back, 5 bases at V and 0 bases at J, with 8 bases in the middle.

This clonotype was seen many times. The V and J genes are TRBV4-2 and TRBJ1-5, with 7 bases matching TRBD1. The CDR3 is 16 residues long. CDR1 is LGHNA, CDR2 YNFKEQ, per germline. The V gene end was trimmed by 2 bases and the J gene end by 4 bases; junction bases not matched to a gene: 8. Written as DNA, the CDR3 is TGTGCCAGCAGCCAATTTTTCGGGACAGATAATCAGCCCCAGCATTTT. Translating gives CASSQFFGTDNQPQHF.

This clonotype was counted many times. The chain links TRBV20-1 to TRBJ2-3; D is perhaps TRBD1 (5 bases). Between the trimmed V and J ends, which lost 5 bases and 4 bases, there was a span of 10 bases. The germline V gene has CDR1 DFQATT and CDR2 SNEGSKA (reference sequence). The CDR3 is 12 residues long. The CDR3 sequence is CSAFAGSDTQYF. CDR3 bases: TGCAGTGCTTTTGCAGGGTCAGATACGCAGTATTTT.

This clonotype came up many times. J is TRBJ1-1 and V is TRBV5-1, with 7 bases that match TRBD1. The CDR3 has 14 amino acids. After removal of 5 bases from V and 1 base from J, the junction contained 5 bases not matched to a gene. Looked up from germline, CDR1 is SGHRS and CDR2 is YFSETQ. CDR3 sequence reads: CASRTSGGNTEAFF. The CDR3 DNA follows: TGCGCCAGCAGAACCTCAGGGGGGAACACTGAAGCTTTCTTT.

The sample holds many counts of this clonotype. The V call is TRBV5-1, the J call TRBJ1-2; 11 nucleotides align to TRBD1. This CDR3 contains 14 residues. Germline loops: CDR1 SGHRS, CDR2 YFSETQ. Trimming at V came to 0 bases and at J to 6 bases, leaving 1 base not matched to a gene. In DNA, the CDR3 is TGCGCCAGCAGCTTGGAGGGACAGGGGGATGGCTACACCTTC. Translation: CASSLEGQGDGYTF.